What follows are 9 T cell receptor beta chains derived from one specimen sequenced in a study of blood T cell repertoires in COVID-19. TCRdb's copy holds only in-frame clones and misses some; the assay was immunoSEQ multiplex PCR. The sample has 200,000 or so clones, roughly 80% seen once. Sequenced material: peripheral blood. All receptors derive from a human donor in a cohort sampled during active COVID-19.

The gene calls are TRBV18 and TRBJ2-2; possible D gene TRBD2, 6 bases. Between the trimmed V and J ends, which lost 6 bases and 2 bases, there was a span of 16 bases. The CDR3 contains 16 residues. The V gene's germline CDR1 is KGHSH and CDR2 LQKENI. This CDR3 is CASSSLLAENTGELFF. CDR3 sequence (DNA): TGTGCCAGCTCGAGTCTATTAGCGGAAAACACCGGGGAGCTGTTTTTT.

This clone was seen only once. V gene TRBV19 combines with J gene TRBJ1-1; tentatively, D is TRBD1 (6 bases). The CDR3 is 13 residues long. Trimming removed 6 bases at V and 5 bases at J, with 13 bases between. Germline V CDR1 and CDR2: LNHDA, SQIVND (reference sequence). The CDR3 is CASSLGGGTEAFF. The CDR3 region has the DNA TGTGCCAGTAGCTTAGGGGGAGGGACTGAAGCTTTCTTT.

The chain joins TRBV28 to TRBJ1-5, with a possible D match to TRBD1 (6 bases). The germline V and J ends were trimmed by 6 bases and 3 bases, with 15 bases remaining between them. From germline, CDR1 is MDHEN and CDR2 SYDVKM. The CDR3 covers 15 residues. The CDR3 region has the DNA TGTGCCAGCAGGCGACCAGGGGACGCCAATCAGCCCCAGCATTTT. Its protein is CASRRPGDANQPQHF.

J is TRBJ1-1 and V is TRBV5-1, with a possible D match to TRBD1 (6 bases). V was cut by 4 bases and J by 1 base, with 17 bases left in between. This CDR3 is built from 16 residues. Per the germline V gene, CDR1 is SGHRS and CDR2 is YFSETQ. The CDR3 DNA sequence: TGCGCCAGCAGCACCGACAGGACGGAACGGAACACTGAAGCTTTCTTT. Protein sequence: CASSTDRTERNTEAFF.

The rearrangement uses TRBV24-1 and TRBJ2-2, with D hard to call. The V gene lost 0 bases and the J gene lost 6 bases, with 7 bases spanning the gap. This CDR3 comprises 14 residues. In germline, CDR1 is KGHDR, CDR2 SFDVKD. CDR3 nucleotides: TGTGCCACCAGTGATTTGATGGCAGCCGGGGAGCTGTTTTTT. Its translation: CATSDLMAAGELFF.

This chain connects TRBV14 to TRBJ1-4; TRBD1 is a possible D gene (5 bases). V was trimmed by 4 bases and J by 10 bases, leaving 13 bases between them. Germline V CDR1 and CDR2: SGHDN, FVKESK. The CDR3 is 13 amino acids. The DNA of the CDR3 is TGTGCCAGCAGCCGGCAGGGTTTGACAAAACTGTTTTTT. Translated, it gives CASSRQGLTKLFF.

The genes are TRBV6-2 or TRBV6-3 and TRBJ2-7, with 7 bases that match TRBD2. V shed 6 bases, J shed 3 bases, and the junction held 2 bases outside the gene matches. This CDR3 region has 12 residues. Germline CDR1 and CDR2: MNHEY and SVGEGT. For the CDR3, the DNA is TGTGCCAGCAGCGGGAGGTACTACGAGCAGTACTTC. Its protein product is CASSGRYYEQYF.

The chain employs TRBV28 and TRBJ1-6, with 7 positions matching TRBD1. The CDR3 is 14 amino acids. Per germline, CDR1 MDHEN and CDR2 SYDVKM. V shed 7 bases and J 6 bases; nucleotides not matched to a gene: 6. This CDR3 reads CASTRWDSNSPLHF. Here the CDR3 DNA reads TGTGCCAGCACCCGGTGGGACAGTAATTCACCCCTCCACTTT. The variable domain in full, completed from reference TRBV28 and TRBJ1-6, reads DVKVTQSSRYLVKRTGEKVFLECVQDMDHENMFWYRQDPGLGLRLIYFSYDVKMKEKGDIPEGYSVSREKKERFSLILESASTNQTSMYLCASTRWDSNSPLHFGNGTRLTVT.

The V and J genes are TRBV18 and TRBJ1-5, with D hard to call. The length of the CDR3 is 20 residues. Looked up from germline, CDR1 is KGHSH and CDR2 is LQKENI. Trimming stripped 0 bases from V and 0 bases from J, with 21 bases between. CDR3 coding DNA: TGTGCCAGCTCACCACCGTATGATGGCCGTTCTCGAGGTAGCAATCAGCCCCAGCATTTT. Its protein is CASSPPYDGRSRGSNQPQHF.